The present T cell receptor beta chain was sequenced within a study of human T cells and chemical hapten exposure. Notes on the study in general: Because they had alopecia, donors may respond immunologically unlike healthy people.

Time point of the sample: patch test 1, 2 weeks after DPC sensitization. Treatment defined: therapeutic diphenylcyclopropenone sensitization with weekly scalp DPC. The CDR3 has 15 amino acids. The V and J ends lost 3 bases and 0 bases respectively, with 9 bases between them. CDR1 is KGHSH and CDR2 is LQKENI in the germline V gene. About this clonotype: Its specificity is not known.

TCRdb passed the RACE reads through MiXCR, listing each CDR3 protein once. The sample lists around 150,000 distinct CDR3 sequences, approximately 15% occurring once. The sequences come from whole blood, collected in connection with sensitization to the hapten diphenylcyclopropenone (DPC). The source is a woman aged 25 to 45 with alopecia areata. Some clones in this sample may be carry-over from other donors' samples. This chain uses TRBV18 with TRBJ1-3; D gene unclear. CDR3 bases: TGTGCCAGCTCACCCCAGGAGGTCTCTGGAAACACCATATATTTT. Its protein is CASSPQEVSGNTIYF. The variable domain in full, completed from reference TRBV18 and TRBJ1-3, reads NAGVMQNPRHLVRRRGQEARLRCSPMKGHSHVYWYRQLPEEGLKFMVYLQKENIIDESGMPKERFSAEFPKEGPSILRIQQVVRGDSAAYFCASSPQEVSGNTIYFGEGSWLTVV.